This entry features one TCR beta chain sequence. The antigen is undetermined. The entry originates in a study of T cell repertoires in cytomegalovirus infection. Across the study: Newly reported HLA-C-restricted and thoroughly characterized HLA-B-restricted CMV epitopes were employed.

In TCRdb, the reads were re-called with MiXCR into one record per CDR3 protein. The sample consists of 640,000 or so distinct CDR3 sequences, around 35% of them appearing once. Looked up from germline, CDR1 is SGHNT and CDR2 is YYREEE (reference sequence). The CDR3 length is 15 residues. Trimming cost V 3 bases and J 2 bases, with 15 bases left between them. Sample: cultured PBMCs, taken from culture after CMV antigen stimulation. The TCR comes from a human donor in good health (CMV status not recorded). Some clones in this sample may be carry-over from other donors' samples. The chain links TRBV5-4 to TRBJ2-7, with D possibly matching TRBD1 (6 bases). CDR3 loop: CASSSMDRGAYEQYF. CDR3 nucleotides: TGTGCCAGCAGCTCAATGGACAGAGGGGCCTACGAGCAGTACTTC. The full variable domain, with the rest looked up from reference TRBV5-4 and TRBJ2-7, is ETGVTQSPTHLIKTRGQQVTLRCSSQSGHNTVSWYQQALGQGPQFIFQYYREEENGRGNFPPRFSGLQFPNYSSELNVNALELDDSALYLCASSSMDRGAYEQYFGPGTRLTVT.